This T cell receptor (beta chain) was retrieved from a study of blood T cell repertoires in COVID-19. Study background: Collection of acute and convalescent COVID-19 samples took place in the United States, Italy and Spain. PBMCs, B-cell-depleted T cells, or T cells were the source of the cDNA or gDNA that made up the material.

This clone showed up just a few times. Source study methods: For nucleated cells, counts were estimated from reference gene primer amplification. Method: immunoSEQ multiplex PCR; TCRdb's copy keeps in-frame clones and lacks some. V, J and clone size are those of that table, while D and trimming were read from the DNA. The table lists hundreds of thousands of clones, around four fifths of them singletons. CDR3 length: 15 residues. Trimming cost V 3 bases and J 0 bases, with 12 bases left between them. CDR1 and CDR2 (germline): SGHRS, YFSETQ. Sequencing was done on a sample of peripheral blood. This receptor was obtained from a man aged 80 or over with acute or convalescent COVID-19. The J gene is TRBJ1-1, the V gene TRBV5-1; D is possibly TRBD1 (5 bases). The CDR3 protein is CASSYTGQVNTEAFF. As DNA, the CDR3 is TGCGCCAGCAGCTATACAGGACAAGTGAACACTGAAGCTTTCTTT.